This TCR beta chain was captured by sequencing in a study of vaccination and CD4 T cells after COVID-19. Study at large: Post-COVID draws followed diagnosis by a median around 100 days (range 35 to 161).

Regarding time point: late sampling 161 to 241 days after vaccination in three convalescent patients. Via MiXCR, TCRdb re-called the PCR reads, giving one row per CDR3 protein. The data show 25,000 to 30,000 distinct CDR3 sequences, under 65% seen once. Losses at the gene ends were 4 bases for V and 5 bases for J; bases not matched to a gene: 6. Germline V CDR1 and CDR2: SNHLY, FYNNEI. This CDR3 has 15 residues. The specimen comprised CD4+ T cells from blood, sampled about 7 months after SARS-CoV-2 vaccination. The origin of this receptor is a human donor who had recovered from COVID-19. The chain uses TRBV2 and TRBJ1-5, with TRBD1 matching over 9 bases. This CDR3 reads CASSVQGAGYQPQHF. In DNA form, the CDR3 reads TGTGCCAGCAGTGTACAGGGGGCTGGGTATCAGCCCCAGCATTTT. The full variable domain, with the rest looked up from reference TRBV2 and TRBJ1-5, is EPEVTQTPSHQVTQMGQEVILRCVPISNHLYFYWYRQILGQKVEFLVSFYNNEISEKSEIFDDQFSVERPDGSNFTLKIRSTKLEDSAMYFCASSVQGAGYQPQHFGDGTRLSIL.